This T cell receptor beta chain came from a study of cytomegalovirus exposure and HLA in healthy donors. Study-wide results and caveats: The HLA-A and HLA-B alleles of most subjects were reportedly predicted accurately from TCR beta sequences.

A word on this clone: No antigen is known for it.

CDR1 is SGHDT and CDR2 is YYEEEE in the germline V gene. The CDR3 length is 17 residues. J gave up 6 bases and V 3 bases, and 11 bases lay outside the gene matches. The PCR was carried out with 60 Vbeta primers and 13 Jbeta primers. TCRdb's copy holds only in-frame clones and misses some; the assay was immunoSEQ multiplex PCR. The data hold roughly 200,000 clones, with about 80% observed a single time. The material sequenced was PBMCs. The receptor's source is a man younger than 35 in good health and CMV-seronegative. V is TRBV5-6 and J is TRBJ2-7; 14 bases line up with TRBD2. Here the CDR3 reads CASSYSGTSGRRREQYF. DNA for the CDR3: TGTGCCAGCAGCTACTCCGGGACTAGCGGGAGAAGGCGCGAGCAGTACTTC.